This entry describes one T cell receptor (beta chain). What it recognizes is unknown. It was with 60 Vbeta and 13 Jbeta primers that the PCR ran. Sequencing used immunoSEQ multiplex PCR; TCRdb keeps in-frame clones, though not all of them. The data show 120,000 to 150,000 clones, approximately 80% seen once. This entry is derived from a study of cytomegalovirus exposure and HLA in healthy donors. At the level of the study: A prior analysis found fewer than 120 million unique TCR beta sequences from roughly 180 million T cells.

Healthy donors of bone marrow made up the group. CDR3 length equals 14 residues. Trimming shortened V by 3 bases and J by 9 bases, and 16 bases separated the two germline ends. Germline V lookup: CDR1 SGHRS, CDR2 YFSETQ. The study's findings and limits: About 87% or about 30% of the time was how often most TCR beta V segments were productive, according to an earlier analysis.

The sequenced sample consisted of PBMCs. This receptor was obtained from a woman in her forties in good health and CMV-seropositive. The chain is built from TRBV5-1 and TRBJ2-1, with a tentative D call TRBD1 (5 bases). This CDR3 reads CASSSGHPWGEQFF. For the CDR3, the DNA is TGCGCCAGCAGCTCAGGACACCCCTGGGGTGAGCAGTTCTTC.